This entry describes one TCR beta chain. These data come from a study of OX40 agonist ivuxolimab in advanced cancers. On cycle 4 day 1 and cycle 7 day 1, as well as at baseline, blood was sampled. Generated by immunoSEQ multiplex PCR, the TCRdb table keeps only in-frame clones and is missing some. The sample lists tens of thousands of clones; about 88% were seen once. V lost 0 bases and J lost 2, with 12 bases in between. The CDR3 runs to 16 residues. In germline, CDR1 is SGHKS, CDR2 YYEKEE (reference sequence). This TCR was sampled from an adult with an advanced solid tumor such as melanoma, head and neck, liver or kidney cancer. The chain joins TRBV5-5 to TRBJ1-5, with a possible D match to TRBD1 (5 bases). The source material was CD4+ or CD8+ T cells sorted from blood, sampled in a trial of the OX40 agonist ivuxolimab. The CDR3 DNA is TGTGCCAGCAGCTTGGAAGGGCGAGGGGGCAATCAGCCCCAGCATTTT. Its translation is CASSLEGRGGNQPQHF.